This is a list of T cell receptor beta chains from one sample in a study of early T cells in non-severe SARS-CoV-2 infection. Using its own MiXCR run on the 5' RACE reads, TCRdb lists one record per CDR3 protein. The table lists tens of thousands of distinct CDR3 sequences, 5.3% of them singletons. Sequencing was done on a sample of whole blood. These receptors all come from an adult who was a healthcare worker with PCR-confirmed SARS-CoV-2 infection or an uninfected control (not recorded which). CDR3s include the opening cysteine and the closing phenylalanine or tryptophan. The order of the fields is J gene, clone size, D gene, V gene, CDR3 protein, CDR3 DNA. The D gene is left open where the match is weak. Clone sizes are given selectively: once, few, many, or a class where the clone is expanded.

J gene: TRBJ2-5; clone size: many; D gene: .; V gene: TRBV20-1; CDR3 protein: CSARGPGRSSETQYF; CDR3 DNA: TGCAGTGCTAGAGGTCCCGGCCGCTCATCCGAGACCCAGTACTTC
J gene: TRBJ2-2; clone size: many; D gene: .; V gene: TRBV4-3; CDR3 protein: CASSQTSGTGELFF; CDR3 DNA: TGCGCCAGCAGCCAAACTTCAGGAACCGGGGAGCTGTTTTTT
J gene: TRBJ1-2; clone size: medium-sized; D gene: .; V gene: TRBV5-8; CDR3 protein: CASSLARDYGYTF; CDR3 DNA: TGTGCCAGCAGCTTGGCCAGGGACTATGGCTACACCTTC
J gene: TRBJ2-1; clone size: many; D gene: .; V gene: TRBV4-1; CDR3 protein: CASSPKQGGFATSARREQFF; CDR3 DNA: TGCGCCAGCAGCCCGAAACAGGGGGGATTCGCGACTAGCGCGAGGAGGGAGCAGTTCTTC
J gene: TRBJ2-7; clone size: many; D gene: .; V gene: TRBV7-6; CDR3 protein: CASSLFPGSSYEQYF; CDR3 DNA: TGTGCCAGCAGCTTATTTCCGGGAAGCTCCTACGAGCAGTACTTC
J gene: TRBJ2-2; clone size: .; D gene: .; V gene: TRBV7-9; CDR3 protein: CASSPNTGELFF; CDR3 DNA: TGTGCCAGCAGTCCGAACACCGGGGAGCTGTTTTTT
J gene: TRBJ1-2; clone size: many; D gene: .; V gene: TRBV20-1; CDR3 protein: CSAISRGNYGYTF; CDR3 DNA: TGCAGTGCTATCAGCCGGGGTAACTATGGCTACACCTTC
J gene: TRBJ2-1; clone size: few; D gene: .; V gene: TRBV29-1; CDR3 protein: CSVEDNRRGDEQFF; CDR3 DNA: TGCAGCGTTGAGGACAACAGAAGGGGAGATGAGCAGTTCTTC
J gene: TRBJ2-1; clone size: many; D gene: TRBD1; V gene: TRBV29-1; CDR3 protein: CSGRQGPNEQFF; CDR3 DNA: TGCAGCGGTCGACAGGGCCCCAATGAGCAGTTCTTC
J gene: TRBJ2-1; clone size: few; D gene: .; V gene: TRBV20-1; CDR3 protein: CSARGGDEQFF; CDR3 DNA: TGCAGTGCTAGAGGGGGAGATGAGCAGTTCTTC
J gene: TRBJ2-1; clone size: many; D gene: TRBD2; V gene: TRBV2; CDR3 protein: CASSPSGSGHNEQFF; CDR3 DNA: TGTGCCAGCAGTCCTAGCGGGAGTGGGCACAATGAGCAGTTCTTC
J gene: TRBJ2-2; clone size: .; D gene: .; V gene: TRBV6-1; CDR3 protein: CASRTQGGTGELFF; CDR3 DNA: TGTGCCAGCAGAACCCAGGGGGGCACCGGGGAGCTGTTTTTT
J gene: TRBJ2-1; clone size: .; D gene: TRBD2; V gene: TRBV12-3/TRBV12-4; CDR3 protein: CASARSSGAHNEQFF; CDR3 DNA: TGTGCCAGCGCACGATCGAGCGGGGCACACAATGAGCAGTTCTTC
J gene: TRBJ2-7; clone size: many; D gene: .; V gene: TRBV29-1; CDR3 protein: CSVMAGYEQYF; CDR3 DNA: TGCAGCGTAATGGCTGGATACGAGCAGTACTTC
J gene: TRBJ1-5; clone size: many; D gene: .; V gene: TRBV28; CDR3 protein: CASSLRQFQHF; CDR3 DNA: TGTGCCAGCAGTTTACGGCAGTTCCAGCATTTT
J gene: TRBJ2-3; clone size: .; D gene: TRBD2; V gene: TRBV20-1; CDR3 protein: CSARGLGGTDTQYF; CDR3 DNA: TGCAGTGCTAGGGGACTAGGGGGCACAGATACGCAGTATTTT
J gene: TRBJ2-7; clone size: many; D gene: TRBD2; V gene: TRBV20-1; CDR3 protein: CSAPGTSGYEQYF; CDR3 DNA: TGCAGTGCTCCCGGGACTAGCGGCTACGAGCAGTACTTC
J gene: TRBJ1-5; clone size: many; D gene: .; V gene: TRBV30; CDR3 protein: CAWSVNDQPQHF; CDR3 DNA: TGTGCCTGGAGTGTAAACGATCAGCCCCAGCATTTT
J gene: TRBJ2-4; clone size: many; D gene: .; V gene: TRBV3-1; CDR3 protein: CASSHDPSNIQYF; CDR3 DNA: TGTGCCAGCAGCCATGACCCCTCGAACATTCAGTACTTC
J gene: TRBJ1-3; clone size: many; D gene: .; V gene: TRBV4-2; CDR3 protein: CASSPDLPTPLSGNTIYF; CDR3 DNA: TGTGCCAGCAGCCCTGATTTGCCGACACCCCTCTCTGGAAACACCATATATTTT
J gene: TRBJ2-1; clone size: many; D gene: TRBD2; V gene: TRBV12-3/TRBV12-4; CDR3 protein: CASSSISGTSGFNEQFF; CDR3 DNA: TGTGCCAGCAGCTCTATATCCGGGACTAGCGGCTTCAATGAGCAGTTCTTC
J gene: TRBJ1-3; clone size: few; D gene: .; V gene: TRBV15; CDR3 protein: CATSRERGGNTIYF; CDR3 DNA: TGTGCCACCAGCAGAGAGAGGGGAGGAAACACCATATATTTT
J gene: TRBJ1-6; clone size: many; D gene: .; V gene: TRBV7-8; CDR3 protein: CASSLADRANSPLHF; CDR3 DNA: TGTGCCAGCAGCTTAGCGGACAGAGCGAATTCACCCCTCCACTTT
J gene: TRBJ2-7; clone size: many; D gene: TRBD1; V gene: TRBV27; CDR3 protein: CASSPKGTGYEQYF; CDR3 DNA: TGTGCCAGCAGTCCCAAGGGGACAGGGTACGAGCAGTACTTC
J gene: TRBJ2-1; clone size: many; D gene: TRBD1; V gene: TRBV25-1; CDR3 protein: CASSSLEGGMDNEQFF; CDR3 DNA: TGTGCCAGCAGTTCCCTTGAAGGGGGCATGGACAATGAGCAGTTCTTC
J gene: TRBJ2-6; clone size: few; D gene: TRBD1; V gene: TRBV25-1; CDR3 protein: CASSGDRDRVSGANVLTF; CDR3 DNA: TGTGCCAGCAGTGGAGACCGGGACAGGGTCTCTGGGGCCAACGTCCTGACTTTC
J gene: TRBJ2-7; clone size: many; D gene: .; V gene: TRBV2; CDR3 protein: CASSQDVGSYEQYF; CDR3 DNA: TGTGCCAGCAGTCAGGACGTGGGCTCCTACGAGCAGTACTTC
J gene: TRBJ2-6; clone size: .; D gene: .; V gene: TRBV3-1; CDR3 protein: CASSQVLSGANVLTF; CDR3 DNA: TGTGCCAGCAGCCAAGTCCTCTCTGGGGCCAACGTCCTGACTTTC
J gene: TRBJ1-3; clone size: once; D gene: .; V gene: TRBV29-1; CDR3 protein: CSVAGLSFPFPGNTIYF; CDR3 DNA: TGCAGCGTTGCTGGGCTTAGTTTTCCATTCCCTGGAAACACCATATATTTT
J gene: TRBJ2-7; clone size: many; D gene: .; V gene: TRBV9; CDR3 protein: CASSKTSSHEQYF; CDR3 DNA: TGTGCCAGCAGCAAGACTAGTTCCCACGAGCAGTACTTC
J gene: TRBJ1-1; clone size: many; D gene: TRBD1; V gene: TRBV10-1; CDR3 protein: CASSDPGGQDTEAFF; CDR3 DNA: TGCGCCAGCAGTGACCCAGGGGGTCAGGACACTGAAGCTTTCTTT
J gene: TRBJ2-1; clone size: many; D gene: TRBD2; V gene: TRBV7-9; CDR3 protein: CASSSHTSGNYNEQFF; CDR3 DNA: TGTGCCAGCAGCTCCCATACTAGCGGGAACTACAATGAGCAGTTCTTC
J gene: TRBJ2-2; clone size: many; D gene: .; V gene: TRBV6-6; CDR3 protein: CASSFGQTGELFF; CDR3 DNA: TGTGCCAGCAGTTTCGGACAGACCGGGGAGCTGTTTTTT
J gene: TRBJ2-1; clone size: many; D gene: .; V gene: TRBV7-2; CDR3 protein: CASSLWGEPYNEQFF; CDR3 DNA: TGTGCCAGCAGCTTATGGGGGGAGCCCTACAATGAGCAGTTCTTC
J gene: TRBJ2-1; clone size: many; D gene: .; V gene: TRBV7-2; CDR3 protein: CASSFNTQGRGEQFF; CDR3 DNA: TGTGCCAGCAGCTTTAATACCCAGGGGCGCGGTGAGCAGTTCTTC
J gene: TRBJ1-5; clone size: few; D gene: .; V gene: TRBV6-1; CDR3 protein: CASISFASNQPQHF; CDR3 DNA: TGTGCCAGCATCTCGTTTGCGAGCAATCAGCCCCAGCATTTT
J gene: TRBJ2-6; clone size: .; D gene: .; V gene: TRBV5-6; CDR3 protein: CASSWRAAGAQFQGANVLTF; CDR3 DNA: TGTGCCAGCAGCTGGCGAGCTGCAGGGGCACAATTTCAGGGGGCCAACGTCCTGACTTTC
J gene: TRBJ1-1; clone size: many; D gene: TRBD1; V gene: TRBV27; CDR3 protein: CASRLTGDTEAFF; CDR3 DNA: TGTGCCAGCAGATTAACAGGGGATACTGAAGCTTTCTTT
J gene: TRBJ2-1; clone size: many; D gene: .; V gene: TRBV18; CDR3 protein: CASSPGSRGEQFF; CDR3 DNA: TGTGCCAGCTCACCGGGAAGTAGAGGTGAGCAGTTCTTC
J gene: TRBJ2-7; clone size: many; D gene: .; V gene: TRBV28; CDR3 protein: CASTLGLRGYEQYF; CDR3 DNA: TGTGCCAGCACCCTGGGACTTCGGGGCTACGAGCAGTACTTC